The next 6 T cell receptor beta chains were all read from a single sample in a study of breast tumors, draining lymph nodes, adjacent tissues. Axillary draining lymph nodes of breast cancer patients supplied the node samples. One entry per CDR3 protein, called by TCRdb with MiXCR from the multiplex PCR reads. The repertoire includes approximately 130,000 distinct CDR3 sequences, over 20% of them detected once, and over 2% sits in the top ten. The specimen sequenced was axillary lymph node tissue. These receptors originate from a female donor with breast cancer. Some clones in this sample may be carry-over from other donors' samples.

This clonotype was detected ten times or more. This chain joins TRBV20-1 and TRBJ2-7; 10 bases are shared with TRBD2. In germline, CDR1 is DFQATT, CDR2 SNEGSKA (reference sequence). Trimming removed 6 bases from V and 4 bases from J; junction bases left unmatched: 3. The CDR3 totals 12 residues. The CDR3 sequence: CSATSGTYEQYF. The CDR3 DNA reads as TGCAGTGCCACTAGCGGGACTTACGAGCAGTACTTC.

This clonotype has at least ten counts. V usage is TRBV20-1 and J usage is TRBJ1-5; D gene unclear. Trimming removed 6 bases at V and 3 bases at J, with 15 bases between. The CDR3 sequence is 14 residues long. Germline CDR1 is DFQATT and CDR2 is SNEGSKA (reference sequence). CDR3 coding DNA: TGCAGTGCCAAAGAGGGAGATTACAATCAGCCCCAGCATTTT. Translating it yields CSAKEGDYNQPQHF.

This clonotype was seen many times. The rearrangement links TRBV5-5 to TRBJ2-1; the match to TRBD2 covers 12 bases. Trimming at V came to 1 base and at J to 10 bases, leaving 12 bases not matched to a gene. Germline V gives CDR1 SGHKS, CDR2 YYEKEE (reference sequence). CDR3 length equals 17 residues. Here the CDR3 reads CASSLFPSGRAGTEQFF. The CDR3 DNA sequence: TGTGCCAGCAGCTTGTTCCCTAGCGGGAGGGCCGGTACCGAGCAGTTCTTC. The complete variable domain, with remaining parts taken from reference TRBV5-5 and TRBJ2-1, reads DAGVTQSPTHLIKTRGQQVTLRCSPISGHKSVSWYQQVLGQGPQFIFQYYEKEERGRGNFPDRFSARQFPNYSSELNVNALLLGDSALYLCASSLFPSGRAGTEQFFGPGTRLTVL.

This clonotype was seen at least ten times. This sequence joins TRBV28 and TRBJ2-7, with D tentatively TRBD2 (5 bases). CDR3 length equals 15 residues. Germline V gene sequence: CDR1 MDHEN, CDR2 SYDVKM. V was clipped by 6 bases and J by 0 bases, with 15 bases between them. In nucleotides, the CDR3 is TGTGCCAGCAGAGTGGGTCCGGGAAGCTCCTACGAGCAGTACTTC. Residues: CASRVGPGSSYEQYF.

This clonotype was counted at least ten times. This chain uses TRBV11-2 with TRBJ2-7, with D possibly matching TRBD2 (5 bases). Germline values: CDR1 SGHAT, CDR2 FQNNGV. V was shortened by 2 bases and J by 4 bases, with 18 bases between the two germline ends. There are 16 residues in the CDR3. The CDR3 loop reads CASSLRVWTGPYEQYF. The CDR3 DNA sequence: TGTGCCAGCAGCTTAAGGGTTTGGACTGGTCCGTACGAGCAGTACTTC. Together with reference TRBV11-2 and TRBJ2-7, the CDR3 gives the full variable domain: EAGVAQSPRYKIIEKRQSVAFWCNPISGHATLYWYQQILGQGPKLLIQFQNNGVVDDSQLPKDRFSAERLKGVDSTLKIQPAKLEDSAVYLCASSLRVWTGPYEQYFGPGTRLTVT.

About this clonotype itself: Given a much more abundant clone one base away, this may be a read error. The V call is TRBV6-1, the J call TRBJ2-7, with 13 bases identical to TRBD2. From germline, CDR1 is MNHNS and CDR2 SASEGT. J gave up 8 bases and V 3 bases, and 7 bases lay outside the gene matches. The CDR3 runs 15 residues. This CDR3 reads CASSDTGLAGTKQYF. DNA of the CDR3: TGTGCCAGCAGTGATACGGGACTAGCGGGAACTAAGCAGTACTTC.